This is a list of T cell receptor beta chains from one sample in a study of OX40 agonist ivuxolimab in advanced cancers. The method was immunoSEQ multiplex PCR; TCRdb's version includes in-frame clones alone and lacks a portion of them. Of under 90,000 clones in the sample, 83% are singletons; the top ten hold more than 1.4%. Specimen: CD4+ or CD8+ T cells sorted from blood, collected in a trial of the OX40 agonist ivuxolimab. The receptors stem from an adult with an advanced solid tumor such as melanoma, head and neck, liver or kidney cancer. CDR3s include the opening cysteine and the closing phenylalanine or tryptophan. A D gene is named only where the DNA matches it firmly. Part of the rows lack a size; the others show once, few, many or a class for expanded clones.

d_call: TRBD2; v_call: TRBV5-1; clone_size: -; j_call: TRBJ2-3; cdr3_nt: TGCGCCAGCAGCGAGGATAGCGGGGCCCTGGGAGATACGCAGTATTTT; cdr3_aa: CASSEDSGALGDTQYF
d_call: TRBD1; v_call: TRBV18; clone_size: -; j_call: TRBJ2-5; cdr3_nt: TGTGCCAGCTCACCCAGGGACAGAGTTCAAGAGACCCAGTACTTC; cdr3_aa: CASSPRDRVQETQYF
d_call: -; v_call: TRBV15; clone_size: -; j_call: TRBJ1-1; cdr3_nt: TGTGCCACCAGCAGAGGGGGGGCGGGCACTGAAGCTTTCTTT; cdr3_aa: CATSRGGAGTEAFF
d_call: -; v_call: TRBV19; clone_size: -; j_call: TRBJ2-5; cdr3_nt: TGTGCCAGTAGTTTCCTTGAGGGGGCCCAGTACTTC; cdr3_aa: CASSFLEGAQYF
d_call: -; v_call: TRBV5-1; clone_size: -; j_call: TRBJ1-1; cdr3_nt: TGCGCCAGCAGCTTGTCCTTGAACACTGAAGCTTTCTTT; cdr3_aa: CASSLSLNTEAFF
d_call: -; v_call: TRBV2; clone_size: -; j_call: TRBJ2-7; cdr3_nt: TGTGCCAGCAGTGGTAGGGCCGACCTCTACGAGCAGTACTTC; cdr3_aa: CASSGRADLYEQYF
d_call: TRBD1; v_call: TRBV19; clone_size: -; j_call: TRBJ2-2; cdr3_nt: TGTGCCAGTAGTCCCGGACAGGGGGTCAACACCGGGGAGCTGTTTTTT; cdr3_aa: CASSPGQGVNTGELFF
d_call: TRBD2; v_call: TRBV19; clone_size: -; j_call: TRBJ2-7; cdr3_nt: TGTGCCAGTAGGGGAGGGGAGGACTACGAGCAGTACTTC; cdr3_aa: CASRGGEDYEQYF
d_call: TRBD1; v_call: TRBV5-1; clone_size: -; j_call: TRBJ2-7; cdr3_nt: TGCGCCAGCAGCTCCCGGGACAGGGGGTTTTACGAGCAGTACTTC; cdr3_aa: CASSSRDRGFYEQYF
d_call: -; v_call: TRBV30; clone_size: -; j_call: TRBJ1-1; cdr3_nt: TGTGCCTGGGTGCCGCGAGCGAACACTGAAGCTTTCTTT; cdr3_aa: CAWVPRANTEAFF
d_call: -; v_call: TRBV28; clone_size: few; j_call: TRBJ1-3; cdr3_nt: TGTGCCAGCAGTTCTTTTAGTATTCGGTCAAGGGACACCATATATTTT; cdr3_aa: CASSSFSIRSRDTIYF
d_call: -; v_call: TRBV27; clone_size: -; j_call: TRBJ2-7; cdr3_nt: TGTGCCAGCAGTGCGGAGCAGTGGGCCTACGAGCAGTACTTC; cdr3_aa: CASSAEQWAYEQYF
d_call: TRBD1; v_call: TRBV29-1; clone_size: -; j_call: TRBJ2-1; cdr3_nt: TGCAGCGTTCTTGCCCGGGACAGGGGGAATAATGAGCAGTTCTTC; cdr3_aa: CSVLARDRGNNEQFF
d_call: TRBD2; v_call: TRBV14; clone_size: -; j_call: TRBJ2-7; cdr3_nt: TGTGCCAGCAGCCCCTGGTCTAGCGGGGGGGCCTACGAGCAGTACTTC; cdr3_aa: CASSPWSSGGAYEQYF
d_call: TRBD2; v_call: TRBV6-1; clone_size: -; j_call: TRBJ2-7; cdr3_nt: TGTGCCAGCAGTGCCAAGCGGGGAGGAATCTCCTACGAGCAGTACTTC; cdr3_aa: CASSAKRGGISYEQYF
d_call: TRBD1; v_call: TRBV5-1; clone_size: -; j_call: TRBJ1-3; cdr3_nt: TGCGCCAGCAGCTTTTTGCCCCCCAAACAGGGGAGCTCTGGAAACACCATATATTTT; cdr3_aa: CASSFLPPKQGSSGNTIYF
d_call: -; v_call: TRBV29-1; clone_size: -; j_call: TRBJ2-1; cdr3_nt: TGCAGCGTTCATCCGCCCGCAGGGATCTCCTACAATGAGCAGTTCTTC; cdr3_aa: CSVHPPAGISYNEQFF
d_call: -; v_call: TRBV11-3; clone_size: -; j_call: TRBJ2-3; cdr3_nt: TGTGCCAGCAGCTTAGCGGGGGACACAGATACGCAGTATTTT; cdr3_aa: CASSLAGDTDTQYF
d_call: TRBD2; v_call: TRBV27; clone_size: -; j_call: TRBJ2-3; cdr3_nt: TGTGCCAGCAGATTACTAGCGGGGGTGGATACGCAGTATTTT; cdr3_aa: CASRLLAGVDTQYF
d_call: TRBD1; v_call: TRBV6-1; clone_size: -; j_call: TRBJ2-7; cdr3_nt: TGTGCCAGCAGTCGGGCCGGGACAGCCTACGAGCAGTACTTC; cdr3_aa: CASSRAGTAYEQYF
d_call: -; v_call: TRBV12-5; clone_size: -; j_call: TRBJ1-5; cdr3_nt: TGTGCTAGTGGCGACCAATATCAGCCCCAGCATTTT; cdr3_aa: CASGDQYQPQHF
d_call: TRBD1; v_call: TRBV9; clone_size: -; j_call: TRBJ1-3; cdr3_nt: TGTGCCAGCAGCCGTCTTCAGGGGGGATCTGGAAACACCATATATTTT; cdr3_aa: CASSRLQGGSGNTIYF
d_call: -; v_call: TRBV7-6; clone_size: -; j_call: TRBJ2-6; cdr3_nt: TGTGCCAGCAGCCCCGGACCGGCAGCAAGCTCTGGGGCCAACGTCCTGACTTTC; cdr3_aa: CASSPGPAASSGANVLTF
d_call: TRBD1; v_call: TRBV2; clone_size: -; j_call: TRBJ2-1; cdr3_nt: TGTGCCAGCAGATCGGACAGGGAGCCCTACAATGAGCAGTTCTTC; cdr3_aa: CASRSDREPYNEQFF
d_call: -; v_call: TRBV30; clone_size: -; j_call: TRBJ2-1; cdr3_nt: TGTGCCTGGACGTCATCTCCCAATGAGCAGTTCTTC; cdr3_aa: CAWTSSPNEQFF
d_call: -; v_call: TRBV6-1; clone_size: -; j_call: TRBJ1-1; cdr3_nt: TGTGCCAGCATGACAGGTATCATGAACACTGAAGCTTTCTTT; cdr3_aa: CASMTGIMNTEAFF
d_call: -; v_call: TRBV29-1; clone_size: -; j_call: TRBJ2-7; cdr3_nt: TGCAGCGTTTCCACAGGGAGCCCCTACGAGCAGTACTTC; cdr3_aa: CSVSTGSPYEQYF
d_call: TRBD1; v_call: TRBV4-2; clone_size: -; j_call: TRBJ1-2; cdr3_nt: TGTGCCAGCAGCCAAGAAGGGGACAGGGTCTATGGCTACACCTTC; cdr3_aa: CASSQEGDRVYGYTF
d_call: -; v_call: TRBV7-9; clone_size: -; j_call: TRBJ2-7; cdr3_nt: TGTGCCAGCAGCTTACAGGGGGGGGCCTCCTACGAGCAGTACTTC; cdr3_aa: CASSLQGGASYEQYF